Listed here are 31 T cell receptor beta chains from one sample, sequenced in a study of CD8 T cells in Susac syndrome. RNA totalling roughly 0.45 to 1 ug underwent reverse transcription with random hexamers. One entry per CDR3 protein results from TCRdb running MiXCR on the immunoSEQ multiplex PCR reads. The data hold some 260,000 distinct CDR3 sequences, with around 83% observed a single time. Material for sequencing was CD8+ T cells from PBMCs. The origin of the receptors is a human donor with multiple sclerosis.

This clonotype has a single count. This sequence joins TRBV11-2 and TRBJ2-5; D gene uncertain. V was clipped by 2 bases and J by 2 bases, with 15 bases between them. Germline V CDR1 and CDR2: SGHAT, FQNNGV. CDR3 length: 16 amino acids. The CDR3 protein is CASSLSSQVGQETQYF. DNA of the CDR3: TGTGCCAGCAGCTTAAGCAGCCAGGTCGGGCAAGAGACCCAGTACTTC.

The CDR3 nucleotides read TGTGCCAGCCGCGGCCCAAACCTAGGGGCTTTCTTT. Its translation: CASRGPNLGAFF. V is TRBV28 and J is TRBJ1-1; no reliable D call. Trimming cost V 8 bases and J 11 bases, with 18 bases left between them. The CDR3 runs to 12 residues. Germline values: CDR1 MDHEN, CDR2 SYDVKM.

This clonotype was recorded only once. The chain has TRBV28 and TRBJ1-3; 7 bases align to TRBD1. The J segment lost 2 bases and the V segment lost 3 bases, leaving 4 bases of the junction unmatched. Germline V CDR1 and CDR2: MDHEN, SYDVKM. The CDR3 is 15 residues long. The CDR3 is CASSFLGTAGNTIYF. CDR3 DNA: TGTGCCAGCAGTTTCCTCGGGACAGCTGGAAACACCATATATTTT.

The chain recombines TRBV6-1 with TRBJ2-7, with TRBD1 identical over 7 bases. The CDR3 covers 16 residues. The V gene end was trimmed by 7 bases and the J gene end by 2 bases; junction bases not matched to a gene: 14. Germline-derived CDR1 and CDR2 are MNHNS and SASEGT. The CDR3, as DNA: TGTGCCAGCACCCTATACTCGGCAGGGGGAACCTACGAGCAGTACTTC. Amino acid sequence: CASTLYSAGGTYEQYF.

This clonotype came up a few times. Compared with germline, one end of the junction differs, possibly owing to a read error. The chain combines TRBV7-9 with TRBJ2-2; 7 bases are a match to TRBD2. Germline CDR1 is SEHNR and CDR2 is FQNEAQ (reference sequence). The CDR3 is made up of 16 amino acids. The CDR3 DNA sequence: TGTGCCAGCGTACTGGGGCGGGAGCCTAACACCGGGGAGCTGCTTTTT. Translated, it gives CASVLGREPNTGELLF.

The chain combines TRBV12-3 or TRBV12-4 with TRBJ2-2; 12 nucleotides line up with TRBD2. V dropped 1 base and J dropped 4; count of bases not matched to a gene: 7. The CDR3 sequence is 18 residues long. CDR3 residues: CASSLGLAGGLITGELFF. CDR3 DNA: TGTGCCAGCAGTTTAGGGCTAGCGGGAGGGTTGATCACCGGGGAGCTGTTTTTT.

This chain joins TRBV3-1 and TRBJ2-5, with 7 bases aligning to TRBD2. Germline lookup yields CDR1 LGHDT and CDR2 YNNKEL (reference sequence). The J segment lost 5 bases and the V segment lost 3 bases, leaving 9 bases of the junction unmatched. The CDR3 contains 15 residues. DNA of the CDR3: TGTGCCAGCAGCCACGTGGCGGGAGTAGAGGAGACCCAGTACTTC. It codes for CASSHVAGVEETQYF.

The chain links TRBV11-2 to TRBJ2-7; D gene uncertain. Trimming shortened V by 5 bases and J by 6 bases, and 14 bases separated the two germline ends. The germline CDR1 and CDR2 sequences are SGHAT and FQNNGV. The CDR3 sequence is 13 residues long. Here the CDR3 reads CASSHPLEVEQYF. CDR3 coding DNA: TGTGCCAGCAGCCACCCCCTCGAGGTCGAGCAGTACTTC.

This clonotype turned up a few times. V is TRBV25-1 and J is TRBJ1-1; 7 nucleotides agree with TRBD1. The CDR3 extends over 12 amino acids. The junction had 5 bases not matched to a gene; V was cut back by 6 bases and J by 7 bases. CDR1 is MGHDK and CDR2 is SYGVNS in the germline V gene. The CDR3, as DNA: TGTGCCAGCAGGACCGGGACAGTTGAAGCTTTCTTT. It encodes CASRTGTVEAFF.

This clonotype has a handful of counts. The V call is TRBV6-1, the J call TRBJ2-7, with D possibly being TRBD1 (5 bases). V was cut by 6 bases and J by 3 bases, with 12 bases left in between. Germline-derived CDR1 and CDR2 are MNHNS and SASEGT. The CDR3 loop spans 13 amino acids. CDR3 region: CASSARAFYEQYF. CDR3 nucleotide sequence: TGTGCCAGCAGCGCCAGGGCATTCTACGAGCAGTACTTC.

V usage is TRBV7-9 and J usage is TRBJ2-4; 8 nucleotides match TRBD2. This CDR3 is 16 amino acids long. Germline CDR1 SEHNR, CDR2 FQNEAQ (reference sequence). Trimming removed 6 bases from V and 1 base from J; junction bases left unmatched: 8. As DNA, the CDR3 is TGTGCCAGCAGACCAACAGCGGGAGCGGCCAAAAACATTCAGTACTTC. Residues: CASRPTAGAAKNIQYF.

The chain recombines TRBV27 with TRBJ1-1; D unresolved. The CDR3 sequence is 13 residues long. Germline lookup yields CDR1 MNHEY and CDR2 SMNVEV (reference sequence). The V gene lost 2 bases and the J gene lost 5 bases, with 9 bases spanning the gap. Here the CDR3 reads CASSLQPRTEAFF. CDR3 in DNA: TGTGCCAGCAGTTTACAGCCTAGGACTGAAGCTTTCTTT.

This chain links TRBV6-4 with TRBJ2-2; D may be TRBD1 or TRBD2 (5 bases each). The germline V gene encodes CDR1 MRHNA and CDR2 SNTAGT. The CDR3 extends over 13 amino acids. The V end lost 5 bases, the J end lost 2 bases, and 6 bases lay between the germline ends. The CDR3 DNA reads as TGTGCCAGCAGTCGGGACAACACCGGGGAGCTGTTTTTT. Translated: CASSRDNTGELFF.

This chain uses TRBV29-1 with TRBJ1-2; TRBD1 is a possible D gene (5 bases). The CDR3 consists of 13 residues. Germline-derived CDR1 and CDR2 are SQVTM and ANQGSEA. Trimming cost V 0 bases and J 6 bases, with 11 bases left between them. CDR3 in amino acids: CSVEDGLGDGYTF. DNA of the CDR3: TGCAGCGTTGAAGATGGGTTGGGGGATGGCTACACCTTC. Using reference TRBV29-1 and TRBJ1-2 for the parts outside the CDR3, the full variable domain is SAVISQKPSRDICQRGTSLTIQCQVDSQVTMMFWYRQQPGQSLTLIATANQGSEATYESGFVIDKFPISRPNLTFSTLTVSNMSPEDSSIYLCSVEDGLGDGYTFGSGTRLTVV.

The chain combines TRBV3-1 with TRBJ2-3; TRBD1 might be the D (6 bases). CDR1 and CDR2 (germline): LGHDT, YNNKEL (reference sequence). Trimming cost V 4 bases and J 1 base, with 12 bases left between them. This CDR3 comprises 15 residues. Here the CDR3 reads CASSPDWTGTDTQYF. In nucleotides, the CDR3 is TGTGCCAGCAGCCCCGACTGGACAGGCACAGATACGCAGTATTTT.

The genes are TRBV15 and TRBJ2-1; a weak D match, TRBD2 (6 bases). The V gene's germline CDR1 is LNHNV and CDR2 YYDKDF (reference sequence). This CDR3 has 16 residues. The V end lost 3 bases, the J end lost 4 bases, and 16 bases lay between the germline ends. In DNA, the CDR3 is TGTGCCACCAGCAGTCAACGGGACTCTTTATACAATGAGCAGTTCTTC. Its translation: CATSSQRDSLYNEQFF.

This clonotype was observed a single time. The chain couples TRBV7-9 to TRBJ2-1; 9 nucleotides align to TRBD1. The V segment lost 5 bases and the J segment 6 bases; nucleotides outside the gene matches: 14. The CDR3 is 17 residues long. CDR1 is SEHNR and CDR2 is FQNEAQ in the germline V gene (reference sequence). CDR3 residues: CASSPLKGDREGNEQFF. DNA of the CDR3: TGTGCCAGCAGCCCGTTAAAGGGGGACAGGGAGGGCAATGAGCAGTTCTTC.

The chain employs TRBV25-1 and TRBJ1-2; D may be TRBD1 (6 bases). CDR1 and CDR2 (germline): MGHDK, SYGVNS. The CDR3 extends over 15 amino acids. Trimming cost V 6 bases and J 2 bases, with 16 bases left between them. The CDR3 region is CASSAPQGPNYGYTF. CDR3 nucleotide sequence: TGTGCCAGCAGCGCACCACAGGGTCCAAACTATGGCTACACCTTC.

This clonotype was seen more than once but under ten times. The CDR3 here is CASRRTGEADTQYF. As DNA, the CDR3 is TGTGCCAGCAGACGGACAGGGGAGGCAGATACGCAGTATTTT. This chain joins TRBV6-1 and TRBJ2-3; TRBD1 agrees at 9 bases. Germline V gene data show CDR1 as MNHNS and CDR2 as SASEGT. CDR3 length equals 14 residues. With 6 bases clipped from V and 4 bases from J, the junction kept 5 bases outside the gene matches.

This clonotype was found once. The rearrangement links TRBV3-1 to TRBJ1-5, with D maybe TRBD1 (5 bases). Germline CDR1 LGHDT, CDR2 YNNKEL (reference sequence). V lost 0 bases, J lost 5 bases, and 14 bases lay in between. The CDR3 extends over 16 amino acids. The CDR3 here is CASSQDHLQGDQPQHF. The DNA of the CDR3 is TGTGCCAGCAGCCAAGATCATTTGCAGGGTGATCAGCCCCAGCATTTT.

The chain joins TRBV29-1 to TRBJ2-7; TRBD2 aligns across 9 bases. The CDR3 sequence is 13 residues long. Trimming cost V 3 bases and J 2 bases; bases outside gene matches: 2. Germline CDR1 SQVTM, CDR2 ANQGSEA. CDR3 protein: CSVDASGTYEQYF. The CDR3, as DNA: TGCAGCGTTGATGCTAGCGGGACCTACGAGCAGTACTTC.

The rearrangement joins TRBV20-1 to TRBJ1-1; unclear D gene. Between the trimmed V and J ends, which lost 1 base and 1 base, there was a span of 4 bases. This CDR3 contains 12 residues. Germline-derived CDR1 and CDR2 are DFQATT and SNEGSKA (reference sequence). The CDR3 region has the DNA TGCAGTGCTAGAGCCCAGAACACTGAAGCTTTCTTT. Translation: CSARAQNTEAFF.

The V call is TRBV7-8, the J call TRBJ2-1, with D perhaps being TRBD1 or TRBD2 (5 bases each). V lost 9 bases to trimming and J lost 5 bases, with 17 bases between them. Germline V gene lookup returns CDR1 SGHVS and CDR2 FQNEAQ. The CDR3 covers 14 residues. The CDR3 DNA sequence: TGTGCCAGTTTTCCGGGACCGGGTAACAATGAGCAGTTCTTC. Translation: CASFPGPGNNEQFF.

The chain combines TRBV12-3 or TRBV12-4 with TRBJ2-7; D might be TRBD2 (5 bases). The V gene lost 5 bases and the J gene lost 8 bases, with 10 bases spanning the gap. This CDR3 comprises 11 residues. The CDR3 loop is CASSQGSQQYF. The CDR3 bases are TGTGCCAGCAGTCAAGGGAGCCAGCAGTACTTC.

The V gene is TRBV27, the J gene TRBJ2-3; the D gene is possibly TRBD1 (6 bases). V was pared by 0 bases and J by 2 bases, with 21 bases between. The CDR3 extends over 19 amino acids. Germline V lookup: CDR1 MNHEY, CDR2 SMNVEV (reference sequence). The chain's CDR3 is CASSLSPIRGRGDTDTQYF. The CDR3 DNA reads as TGTGCCAGCAGTTTATCCCCCATCAGGGGTCGTGGAGACACAGATACGCAGTATTTT.

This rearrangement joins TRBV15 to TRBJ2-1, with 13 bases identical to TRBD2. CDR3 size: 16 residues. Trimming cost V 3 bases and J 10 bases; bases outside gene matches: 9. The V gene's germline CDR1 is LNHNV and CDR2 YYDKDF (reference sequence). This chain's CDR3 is CATSRDGLAGVGEQFF. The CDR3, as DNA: TGTGCCACCAGCAGGGACGGACTAGCGGGAGTAGGGGAGCAGTTCTTC.

The CDR3 loop reads CASSSELVSEQFF. In DNA, the CDR3 is TGTGCCAGCAGCTCAGAACTAGTGAGTGAGCAGTTCTTC. The rearrangement uses TRBV7-3 and TRBJ2-1, with D perhaps TRBD2 (5 bases). The CDR3 runs 13 residues. Trimming removed 4 bases at V and 9 bases at J, with 13 bases between. Germline V gene data show CDR1 as SGHTA and CDR2 as FQGTGA.

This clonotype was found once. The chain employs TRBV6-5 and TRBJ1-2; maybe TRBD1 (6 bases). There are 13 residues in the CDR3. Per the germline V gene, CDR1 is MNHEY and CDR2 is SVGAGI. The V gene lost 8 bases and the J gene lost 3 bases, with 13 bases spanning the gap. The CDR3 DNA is TGTGCCAGCCTGTCGACAGGCGACTATGGCTACACCTTC. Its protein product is CASLSTGDYGYTF.

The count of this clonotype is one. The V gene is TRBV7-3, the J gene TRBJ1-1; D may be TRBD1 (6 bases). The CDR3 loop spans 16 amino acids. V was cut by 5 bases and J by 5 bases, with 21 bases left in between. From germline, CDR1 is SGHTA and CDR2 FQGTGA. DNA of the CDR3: TGTGCCAGCAGCCCCCGGGCTGGTTGGGGGCGGACTGAAGCTTTCTTT. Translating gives CASSPRAGWGRTEAFF.

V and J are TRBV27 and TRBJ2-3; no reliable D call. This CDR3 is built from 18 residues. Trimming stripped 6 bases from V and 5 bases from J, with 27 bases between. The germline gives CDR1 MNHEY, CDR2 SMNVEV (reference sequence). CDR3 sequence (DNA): TGTGCCAGCAGCACAGCGCCAAGAAGGCCCCCCCACGGAGATACGCAGTATTTT. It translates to CASSTAPRRPPHGDTQYF.

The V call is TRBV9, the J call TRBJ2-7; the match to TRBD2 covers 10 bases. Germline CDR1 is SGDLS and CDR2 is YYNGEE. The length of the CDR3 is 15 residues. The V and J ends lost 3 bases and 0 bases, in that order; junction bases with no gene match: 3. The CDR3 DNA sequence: TGTGCCAGCAGCGAGAGCGGGGGGGCCTCCTACGAGCAGTACTTC. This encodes CASSESGGASYEQYF.